This TCR beta chain was captured in a study of cytomegalovirus exposure and HLA in healthy donors. Study-level findings and limits: As immune exposure information, only CMV serostatus was available. The study flagged roughly 150 TCR beta chains as cytomegalovirus-associated. Association of a missense DCLRE1C variant with TCR beta V- and J-gene trimming was reported in a later analysis. Data from an earlier analysis indicated that most TCR beta V segments were productive either about 87% or about 30% of the time.

About this clone itself: Its antigen remains unidentified.

PCR involved 60 Vbeta and 13 Jbeta primers. Libraries were prepared by immunoSEQ multiplex PCR; TCRdb keeps only in-frame clonotypes and omits some of them. The sample contains roughly 100,000 clones, 75% of which appear only once. CDR3 length: 13 amino acids. Germline V gene data show CDR1 as SNHLY and CDR2 as FYNNEI. The V end lost 3 bases, the J end lost 1 base, and 6 bases lay between the germline ends. The chain is built from TRBV2 and TRBJ2-5; D call uncertain. The source is a middle-aged man in good health and CMV-seronegative. Sequencing used PBMCs. The CDR3 reads CASSEYFQETQYF. CDR3 nucleotide sequence: TGTGCCAGCAGTGAGTACTTCCAAGAGACCCAGTACTTC.